This T cell receptor beta chain stems from a study of T cell changes during pregnancy in multiple sclerosis. TCRdb's table, derived via immunoSEQ multiplex PCR, lists solely in-frame clones and lacks some. The top ten hold around 1.7% of the sample, which has about 89,000 clones, 94% seen once. Between the trimmed V and J ends, which lost 4 bases and 8 bases, there was a span of 15 bases. This CDR3 comprises 14 residues. CDR1 is MGHDK and CDR2 is SYGVNS in the germline V gene. Sequenced here: peripheral blood, sampled after pregnancy. V gene TRBV25-1 combines with J gene TRBJ2-1, with TRBD2 as a possible D gene (7 bases). This receptor was taken from a female donor in good health, enrolled as a control in a pregnancy study. CDR3 region: CASSAAGAGDEQFF. The DNA for the CDR3 is TGTGCCAGCAGTGCCGCGGGGGCAGGGGATGAGCAGTTCTTC.